This T cell receptor (beta chain) comes out of a study of shared T cell receptors in the human thymus. Profiling relied on immunoSEQ multiplex PCR, and the TCRdb table lists in-frame clones only, not all of them. The sample shows 720,000 or so clones, approximately 83% of them seen only once. V lost 0 bases to trimming and J lost 16 bases, with 7 bases between them. CDR1 DFQATT and CDR2 SNEGSKA come from the germline V gene (reference sequence). The CDR3 has 9 amino acids. This sample was also put to use in a study of human thymus T cells. That report adds: Donors were healthy Finnish infants having corrective surgery for congenital heart defects. The thymus was resected at corrective cardiac surgery. It looked as if thymic and blood repertoires used V and J genes in a biased way. As related research reported, thymic repertoires overlapped highly among unrelated individuals.

This chain uses TRBV20-1 with TRBJ2-1, with unresolved D. This TCR was recovered from a girl under two years old with a congenital heart defect. The specimen was thymocytes. This CDR3 reads CSARDLGFF. CDR3 nucleotides: TGCAGTGCTAGAGATCTTGGCTTCTTC.